Listed below are T cell receptor beta chains from one sample, sequenced in a study of Ad26.COV2.S vaccination and SARS-CoV-2 variants. Sequenced by immunoSEQ multiplex PCR; TCRdb stores in-frame clones only, minus some. Of about 350,000 clones in the sample, 92% were seen once. The sequencing used peripheral blood, collected after recovery from COVID-19. These receptors all come from a human donor who had recovered from COVID-19. Both conserved end residues are part of each CDR3. D genes are given only for firm matches. Not every row has a clone size; where given, it reads once, few, many or a size class.

abundance: -; j_gene: TRBJ2-7; d_gene: -; v_gene: TRBV7-8; CDR3aa: CASSLDPGSYEQYF; CDR3nt: TGTGCCAGCAGCTTAGATCCCGGGAGCTACGAGCAGTACTTC
abundance: once; j_gene: TRBJ1-3; d_gene: -; v_gene: TRBV2; CDR3aa: CASSRTVTIYF; CDR3nt: TGTGCCAGCAGCCGGACTGTCACCATATATTTT
abundance: -; j_gene: TRBJ2-1; d_gene: -; v_gene: TRBV6-5; CDR3aa: CASSYGLIGPNEQFF; CDR3nt: TGTGCCAGCAGTTACGGACTCATCGGGCCCAATGAGCAGTTCTTC
abundance: once; j_gene: TRBJ1-5; d_gene: TRBD1; v_gene: TRBV4-3; CDR3aa: CASSQTAGGSNQPQHF; CDR3nt: TGCGCCAGCAGCCAAACCGCAGGGGGAAGCAATCAGCCCCAGCATTTT
abundance: -; j_gene: TRBJ1-1; d_gene: -; v_gene: TRBV7-2; CDR3aa: CASSRTRELEAFF; CDR3nt: TGTGCCAGCAGCCGTACCCGGGAGCTTGAAGCTTTCTTT
abundance: -; j_gene: TRBJ1-2; d_gene: -; v_gene: TRBV2; CDR3aa: CASSDVAYGYTF; CDR3nt: TGTGCCAGCAGTGACGTGGCCTATGGCTACACCTTC
abundance: -; j_gene: TRBJ1-1; d_gene: TRBD1; v_gene: TRBV25-1; CDR3aa: CASSGNRGRNTEAFF; CDR3nt: TGTGCCAGCAGTGGGAACAGGGGGCGCAACACTGAAGCTTTCTTT
abundance: once; j_gene: TRBJ2-1; d_gene: TRBD2; v_gene: TRBV7-6; CDR3aa: CASSLVRPSGGVFDEQFF; CDR3nt: TGTGCCAGCAGCTTAGTAAGGCCTAGCGGGGGGGTTTTCGATGAGCAGTTCTTC
abundance: -; j_gene: TRBJ1-4; d_gene: -; v_gene: TRBV10-3; CDR3aa: CAISGGEKLFF; CDR3nt: TGTGCCATCAGTGGAGGTGAAAAACTGTTTTTT
abundance: once; j_gene: TRBJ2-1; d_gene: TRBD2; v_gene: TRBV28; CDR3aa: CASSTIGTTGADEQFF; CDR3nt: TGTGCCAGCAGTACTATCGGGACTACCGGAGCGGATGAGCAGTTCTTC
abundance: -; j_gene: TRBJ1-3; d_gene: -; v_gene: TRBV7-9; CDR3aa: CASNPSSSGNTIYF; CDR3nt: TGTGCCAGCAACCCGTCGAGCTCTGGAAACACCATATATTTT
abundance: -; j_gene: TRBJ1-1; d_gene: -; v_gene: TRBV6-5; CDR3aa: CASSRGREAFF; CDR3nt: TGTGCCAGCAGCCGGGGGCGAGAAGCTTTCTTT
abundance: once; j_gene: TRBJ1-2; d_gene: -; v_gene: TRBV6-2/TRBV6-3; CDR3aa: CASSARLGGYTF; CDR3nt: TGTGCCAGCAGTGCCCGCCTCGGGGGCTACACCTTC
abundance: -; j_gene: TRBJ1-1; d_gene: TRBD1; v_gene: TRBV19; CDR3aa: CASSKTGVDTEAFF; CDR3nt: TGTGCCAGTAGTAAGACAGGGGTGGACACTGAAGCTTTCTTT
abundance: -; j_gene: TRBJ2-1; d_gene: TRBD2; v_gene: TRBV15; CDR3aa: CATSRDAVGGAANEQFF; CDR3nt: TGTGCCACCAGCAGAGATGCGGTCGGGGGGGCCGCGAATGAGCAGTTCTTC
abundance: -; j_gene: TRBJ2-3; d_gene: TRBD2; v_gene: TRBV11-3; CDR3aa: CASSYTTSGVLTDTQYF; CDR3nt: TGTGCCAGCAGCTATACGACTAGCGGGGTACTCACAGATACGCAGTATTTT
abundance: -; j_gene: TRBJ1-2; d_gene: TRBD1; v_gene: TRBV5-6; CDR3aa: CASSLTTDRTGVLGYTF; CDR3nt: TGTGCCAGCAGCTTGACTACCGATAGAACAGGGGTACTTGGCTACACCTTC
abundance: -; j_gene: TRBJ2-5; d_gene: -; v_gene: TRBV5-5; CDR3aa: CASSLARGRAEETQYF; CDR3nt: TGTGCCAGCAGCTTGGCGAGGGGCAGAGCGGAAGAGACCCAGTACTTC